These 21 T cell receptor beta chains share one sample of origin, sequenced in a study of blood T cell repertoires in COVID-19. Repertoires were generated with immunoSEQ multiplex PCR, while TCRdb's copy carries only in-frame clones and drops some. The table shows approximately 200,000 clones, with about 91% occurring only once. Sequenced material: peripheral blood. These receptors all stem from a woman aged 25 to 45 with acute or convalescent COVID-19.

This clone was recorded a few times. The chain employs TRBV6-5 and TRBJ2-1; D unresolved. CDR3 length: 12 amino acids. V gave up 7 bases and J gave up 4 bases, with 8 bases separating them. Germline loops: CDR1 MNHEY, CDR2 SVGAGI. CDR3 sequence (DNA): TGTGCCAGCATGGGCATATACAATGAGCAGTTCTTC. It is translated as CASMGIYNEQFF.

V gene TRBV30 combines with J gene TRBJ1-6; weak D call: TRBD1 (5 bases). CDR1 and CDR2 (germline): GTSNPN, SVGIG (reference sequence). This CDR3 has 13 residues. Trimming took 6 bases from V and 7 from J, leaving 13 bases between them. This CDR3 reads CACPRVGNSPLHF. Written as DNA, the CDR3 is TGTGCCTGCCCCAGGGTGGGGAATTCACCCCTCCACTTT.

This rearrangement joins TRBV28 to TRBJ2-1; TRBD2 might be the D (6 bases). The ends were cut back, 5 bases at V and 5 bases at J, with 16 bases in the middle. The germline V gene encodes CDR1 MDHEN and CDR2 SYDVKM. The CDR3 has 15 residues. The CDR3 nucleotides read TGTGCCAGCAGTGGCGGAGGGAGATGGGACAATGAGCAGTTCTTC. This gives the protein CASSGGGRWDNEQFF.

The CDR3 sequence is CASSAQGHNEQFF. The CDR3 nucleotides are TGCGCCAGCAGCGCTCAGGGGCACAATGAGCAGTTCTTC. The rearrangement joins TRBV5-1 to TRBJ2-1; D may be TRBD1 (6 bases). Germline assignment: CDR1 SGHRS and CDR2 YFSETQ. The CDR3 totals 13 residues. Trimming shortened V by 4 bases and J by 5 bases, and 10 bases separated the two germline ends.

The chain employs TRBV27 and TRBJ2-3; D not certain. Trimming stripped 6 bases from V and 0 bases from J, with 10 bases between. The CDR3 is made up of 14 amino acids. CDR1 is MNHEY and CDR2 is SMNVEV in the germline V gene (reference sequence). The CDR3, as DNA: TGTGCCAGCAGACGCCCCCGGAGCACAGATACGCAGTATTTT. Residues: CASRRPRSTDTQYF.

The chain links TRBV20-1 to TRBJ1-1; D gene ambiguous. V lost 1 base to trimming and J lost 10 bases, with 7 bases between them. This CDR3 is built from 10 residues. From germline, CDR1 is DFQATT and CDR2 SNEGSKA (reference sequence). CDR3 region: CSARGEGAFF. CDR3 coding DNA: TGCAGTGCTAGAGGGGAGGGAGCTTTCTTT.

The chain has TRBV27 and TRBJ2-4, with TRBD2 matching over 9 bases. Germline CDR1 and CDR2: MNHEY and SMNVEV (reference sequence). V was pared by 9 bases and J by 9 bases, with 9 bases of the junction left unmatched. The CDR3 length is 13 residues. DNA of the CDR3: TGTGCCAGTGCAGGTAGCGGGAGTAGCATTCAGTACTTC. This sequence encodes CASAGSGSSIQYF.

The rearrangement links TRBV30 to TRBJ1-5, with 7 bases that match TRBD1. This CDR3 is 14 amino acids long. With V trimmed by 0 bases and J by 9 bases, 8 bases remained unmatched. The germline gives CDR1 GTSNPN, CDR2 SVGIG (reference sequence). The CDR3 region is CAWSVGGALSPQHF. As DNA, the CDR3 is TGTGCCTGGAGTGTAGGGGGCGCGTTATCGCCCCAGCATTTT.

This chain links TRBV27 with TRBJ2-3, with a tentative D call TRBD2 (5 bases). Germline V gives CDR1 MNHEY, CDR2 SMNVEV (reference sequence). CDR3 length equals 12 residues. Trimming shortened V by 5 bases and J by 6 bases, and 9 bases separated the two germline ends. The CDR3 DNA is TGTGCCAGCAGTCAACTAGGGGATACGCAGTATTTT. This translates into CASSQLGDTQYF.

This rearrangement joins TRBV7-9 to TRBJ2-4, with D possibly being TRBD1 (6 bases). Germline lookup yields CDR1 SEHNR and CDR2 FQNEAQ (reference sequence). The CDR3 is 11 residues long. The CDR3 here is CATTQGSIQYF. The CDR3 DNA is TGTGCAACTACACAGGGCTCCATTCAGTACTTC.

The V and J genes are TRBV7-2 and TRBJ1-4; unclear D gene. This CDR3 has 13 amino acids. Per the germline V gene, CDR1 is SGHTA and CDR2 is FQGNSA. Trimming removed 5 bases from V and 7 bases from J, with 11 bases in between. The CDR3 DNA is TGTGCCAGCAGCGTAAGGAGTGGTGAAAAACTGTTTTTT. Amino acid sequence: CASSVRSGEKLFF. The whole variable domain, filled in from reference TRBV7-2 and TRBJ1-4, reads GAGVSQSPSNKVTEKGKDVELRCDPISGHTALYWYRQSLGQGLEFLIYFQGNSAPDKSGLPSDRFSAERTGGSVSTLTIQRTQQEDSAVYLCASSVRSGEKLFFGSGTQLSVL.

The chain is built from TRBV5-6 and TRBJ1-5; D perhaps matches TRBD1 (6 bases). The germline V gene has CDR1 SGHDT and CDR2 YYEEEE. The CDR3 length is 12 residues. Trimming removed 4 bases at V and 7 bases at J, with 9 bases between. The CDR3 sequence is CASSRQAQPQHF. The DNA for the CDR3 is TGTGCCAGCAGCCGACAGGCCCAGCCCCAGCATTTT.

This chain joins TRBV5-6 and TRBJ1-1; a possible D gene is TRBD1 (6 bases). Between the trimmed V and J ends, which lost 4 bases and 5 bases, there was a span of 12 bases. Per germline, CDR1 SGHDT and CDR2 YYEEEE. The CDR3 spans 13 residues. For the CDR3, the DNA is TGTGCCAGCAGCCCGGCAGGGGTGACTGAAGCTTTCTTT. Residues: CASSPAGVTEAFF. Together with reference TRBV5-6 and TRBJ1-1, the CDR3 gives the full variable domain: DAGVTQSPTHLIKTRGQQVTLRCSPKSGHDTVSWYQQALGQGPQFIFQYYEEEERQRGNFPDRFSGHQFPNYSSELNVNALLLGDSALYLCASSPAGVTEAFFGQGTRLTVV.

The V call is TRBV28, the J call TRBJ2-1; 11 bases fit TRBD2. Trimming cost V 5 bases and J 5 bases; bases outside gene matches: 5. Germline CDR1 is MDHEN and CDR2 is SYDVKM. The CDR3 has 15 amino acids. DNA of the CDR3: TGTGCCAGCAGTCTTCGACTAGCGGGAAACAATGAGCAGTTCTTC. Translating it yields CASSLRLAGNNEQFF.

This clone was detected only once. The chain employs TRBV5-1 and TRBJ2-5, with D unresolved. Per the germline V gene, CDR1 is SGHRS and CDR2 is YFSETQ. CDR3 length equals 13 residues. V gave up 7 bases and J gave up 2 bases, with 12 bases separating them. CDR3 bases: TGCGCCAGCCACCAGTCAGGTCAAGAGACCCAGTACTTC. The encoded protein is CASHQSGQETQYF.

This clone is a singleton in its sample. The chain links TRBV5-4 to TRBJ2-1, with TRBD2 matching 7 bases. Losses at the gene ends were 2 bases for V and 0 bases for J; bases not matched to a gene: 2. This CDR3 contains 15 residues. Germline-derived CDR1 and CDR2 are SGHNT and YYREEE (reference sequence). The CDR3 DNA reads as TGTGCCAGCAGCTTTGGCGGGAGCTCCTACAATGAGCAGTTCTTC. Its translation: CASSFGGSSYNEQFF. Filled out from reference TRBV5-4 and TRBJ2-1, the complete variable domain reads ETGVTQSPTHLIKTRGQQVTLRCSSQSGHNTVSWYQQALGQGPQFIFQYYREEENGRGNFPPRFSGLQFPNYSSELNVNALELDDSALYLCASSFGGSSYNEQFFGPGTRLTVL.

V and J are TRBV6-1 and TRBJ2-4; D perhaps matches TRBD2 (5 bases). V gave up 2 bases and J gave up 5 bases, with 13 bases separating them. From germline, CDR1 is MNHNS and CDR2 SASEGT. This CDR3 has 15 residues. The DNA for the CDR3 is TGTGCCAGCAGTGAATGGCCTAGAGCGGAAAACATTCAGTACTTC. As protein: CASSEWPRAENIQYF.

This clone was seen more than once but under ten times. The genes are TRBV4-1 and TRBJ2-1, with 10 bases that match TRBD2. This CDR3 contains 15 residues. CDR1 is MGHRA, CDR2 YSYEKL, per germline. J was trimmed by 11 bases and V by 0 bases; bases with no gene match: 7. DNA for the CDR3: TGCGCCAGCAGCCAAGATCCGACTAGCGGGTTAAAGCAGTTCTTC. The encoded protein is CASSQDPTSGLKQFF.

This rearrangement joins TRBV24-1 to TRBJ2-2; D is possibly TRBD1 (6 bases). CDR1 is KGHDR and CDR2 is SFDVKD in the germline V gene. V was shortened by 9 bases and J by 0 bases, with 16 bases between the two germline ends. This CDR3 is 16 amino acids long. The CDR3: CATEEGGQSNTGELFF. CDR3 DNA: TGTGCCACCGAAGAGGGCGGACAGTCGAACACCGGGGAGCTGTTTTTT.

For this clone: The sample carries other DNA sequences with the same CDR3. The J gene is TRBJ2-5, the V gene TRBV5-1; D call uncertain. The CDR3 extends over 12 amino acids. V dropped 0 bases and J dropped 4 bases, with 4 bases sitting between them. From germline, CDR1 is SGHRS and CDR2 YFSETQ. The CDR3: CASSLDGETQYF. CDR3 in DNA: TGCGCCAGCAGCTTGGACGGAGAGACCCAGTACTTC. Full variable domain (outside the CDR3, taken from reference TRBV5-1 and TRBJ2-5): KAGVTQTPRYLIKTRGQQVTLSCSPISGHRSVSWYQQTPGQGLQFLFEYFSETQRNKGNFPGRFSGRQFSNSRSEMNVSTLELGDSALYLCASSLDGETQYFGPGTRLLVL.

This rearrangement joins TRBV6-6 to TRBJ2-7, with 10 bases fitting TRBD1. Germline assignment: CDR1 MNHNY and CDR2 SVGAGI (reference sequence). V dropped 6 bases and J dropped 0; count of bases not matched to a gene: 2. This CDR3 is built from 14 residues. This chain's CDR3 is CASSRDRGSYEQYF. DNA of the CDR3: TGTGCCAGCAGCCGGGACAGGGGCTCCTACGAGCAGTACTTC.